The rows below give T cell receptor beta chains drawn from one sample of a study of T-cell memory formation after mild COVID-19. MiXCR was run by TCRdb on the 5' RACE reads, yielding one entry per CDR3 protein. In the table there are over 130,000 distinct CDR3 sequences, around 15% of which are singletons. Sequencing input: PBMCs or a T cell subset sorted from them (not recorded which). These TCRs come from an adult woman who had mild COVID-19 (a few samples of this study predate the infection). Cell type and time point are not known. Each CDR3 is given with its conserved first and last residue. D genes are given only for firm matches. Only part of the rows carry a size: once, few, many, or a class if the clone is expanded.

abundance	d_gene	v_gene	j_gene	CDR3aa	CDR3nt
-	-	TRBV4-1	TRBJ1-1	CASSAPFRVNTEAFF	TGCGCCAGCAGCGCTCCGTTCAGAGTTAACACTGAAGCTTTCTTT
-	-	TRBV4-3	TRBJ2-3	CASSQGTGYTQYF	TGCGCCAGCAGCCAGGGGACTGGATATACGCAGTATTTT
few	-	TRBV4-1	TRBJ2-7	CASSRRVSAYEQYF	TGCGCCAGTTCTAGACGGGTTTCCGCCTACGAGCAGTACTTC
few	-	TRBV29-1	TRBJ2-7	CSVLGLYEQYF	TGCAGCGTTTTGGGTCTCTACGAGCAGTACTTC
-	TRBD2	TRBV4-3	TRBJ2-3	CASSQVWKREEADTQYF	TGCGCCAGCAGCCAGGTGTGGAAGCGGGAGGAAGCAGATACGCAGTATTTT
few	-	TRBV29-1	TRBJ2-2	CSVEAGDTGELFF	TGCAGCGTTGAAGCGGGGGACACCGGGGAGCTGTTTTTT
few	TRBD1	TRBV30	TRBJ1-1	CAWRTGPNTEAFF	TGTGCCTGGAGGACAGGGCCGAACACTGAAGCTTTCTTT
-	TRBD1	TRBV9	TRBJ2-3	CASSVGPGTVSTDTQYF	TGTGCCAGCAGCGTGGGACCTGGGACAGTGAGCACAGATACGCAGTATTTT
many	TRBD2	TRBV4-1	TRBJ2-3	CASSQEGLAGKDTQYF	TGCGCCAGCAGCCAAGAGGGACTAGCGGGGAAGGATACGCAGTATTTT
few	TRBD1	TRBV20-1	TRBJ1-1	CSARERQGRITEAFF	TGCAGTGCTAGAGAACGACAGGGCAGGATTACTGAAGCTTTCTTT
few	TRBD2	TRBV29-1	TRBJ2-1	CSVIAGQQFF	TGCAGCGTTATAGCGGGTCAGCAGTTCTTC
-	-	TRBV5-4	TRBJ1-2	CASSGEEQVYGYTF	TGTGCCAGCAGCGGGGAGGAACAGGTATATGGCTACACCTTC
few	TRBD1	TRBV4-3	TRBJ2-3	CASSQRTGDSMLDTQYF	TGCGCCAGCAGCCAACGTACAGGGGATTCGATGTTGGATACGCAGTATTTT
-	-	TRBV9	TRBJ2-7	CASSLGDKGTYEQYF	TGTGCCAGCAGCCTTGGGGATAAGGGTACCTACGAGCAGTACTTC
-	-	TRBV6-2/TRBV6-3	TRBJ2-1	CASSYSIFASYNEQFF	TGTGCCAGCAGTTACTCGATATTTGCTTCCTACAATGAGCAGTTCTTC
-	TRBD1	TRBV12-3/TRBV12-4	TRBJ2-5	CASSYQGARETQYF	TGTGCCAGCAGTTACCAGGGGGCCCGGGAGACCCAGTACTTC
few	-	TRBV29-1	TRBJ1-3	CSVEVWGSSGNTIYF	TGCAGCGTTGAAGTGTGGGGGAGCTCTGGAAACACCATATATTTT
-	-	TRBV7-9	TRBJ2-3	CASSLDIIPSTDTQYF	TGTGCCAGCAGCTTAGATATCATCCCTAGCACAGATACGCAGTATTTT
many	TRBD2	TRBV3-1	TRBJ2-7	CASSPGLAGSTYEQYF	TGTGCCAGCAGCCCCGGACTAGCGGGGTCCACCTACGAGCAGTACTTC
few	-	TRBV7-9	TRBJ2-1	CASRGNEQFF	TGTGCCAGCAGGGGGAATGAGCAGTTCTTC
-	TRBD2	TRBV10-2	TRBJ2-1	CASSAGTSGRVYNEQFF	TGCGCCAGCAGCGCCGGGACTAGCGGGAGGGTTTACAATGAGCAGTTCTTC
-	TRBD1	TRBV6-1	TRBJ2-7	CASSEEGTGLDRTYF	TGTGCCAGCAGTGAAGAAGGGACAGGGTTAGATCGAACGTACTTC